The 9 T cell receptor beta chains below come from one sample, sequenced in a study of blood T cell repertoires in COVID-19. The repertoire was sequenced with immunoSEQ multiplex PCR; TCRdb's copy has only in-frame clones and lacks some. The sample records 100,000 to 120,000 clones, about 79% being singletons. The sample was peripheral blood. These receptors all come from an elderly woman with active or convalescent COVID-19.

This clone was counted once. The chain has TRBV6-5 and TRBJ1-6; TRBD1 might be the D (5 bases). V shed 4 bases and J shed 10 bases, with 11 bases lying between them. This CDR3 comprises 13 residues. Germline values: CDR1 MNHEY, CDR2 SVGAGI. The CDR3 is CASSFGAGSPLHF. CDR3 nucleotides: TGTGCCAGCAGTTTCGGGGCGGGGTCACCCCTCCACTTT.

The J gene is TRBJ2-1, the V gene TRBV7-9; 9 nucleotides align to TRBD2. The CDR3 runs to 16 residues. The germline V gene encodes CDR1 SEHNR and CDR2 FQNEAQ (reference sequence). Trimming at V came to 5 bases and at J to 10 bases, leaving 15 bases not matched to a gene. CDR3 in DNA: TGTGCCAGCAGCCTCGTCTCGGGACTAGCACGCTGGGAGCAGTTCTTC. Protein: CASSLVSGLARWEQFF.

This chain links TRBV18 with TRBJ1-4; 10 bases are a match to TRBD1. Germline V gives CDR1 KGHSH, CDR2 LQKENI. The CDR3 length is 15 residues. V was clipped by 3 bases and J by 10 bases; unmatched bases: 8. CDR3 in DNA: TGTGCCAGCTCACCCCGGGACAGGGGTCCTGGAAAACTGTTTTTT. Protein: CASSPRDRGPGKLFF.

The chain is built from TRBV7-2 and TRBJ1-5, with D hard to call. The CDR3 runs 15 residues. The germline gives CDR1 SGHTA, CDR2 FQGNSA. Trimming shortened V by 3 bases and J by 3 bases, and 12 bases separated the two germline ends. CDR3 in DNA: TGTGCCAGCAGCTTCGACGGGGATAACAATCAGCCCCAGCATTTT. Protein sequence: CASSFDGDNNQPQHF.

The rearrangement joins TRBV18 to TRBJ1-1; the D gene is possibly TRBD1 (6 bases). Germline-derived CDR1 and CDR2 are KGHSH and LQKENI. V was pared by 4 bases and J by 0 bases, with 12 bases between. The CDR3 extends over 15 amino acids. The CDR3 nucleotides read TGTGCCAGCTCACTAGGTGGGGGCCTGAACACTGAAGCTTTCTTT. It encodes CASSLGGGLNTEAFF.

The rearrangement links TRBV28 to TRBJ1-2, with a weak D call TRBD1 (5 bases). V lost 7 bases and J 4 bases, leaving 16 bases between the germline ends. The V gene's germline CDR1 is MDHEN and CDR2 SYDVKM. This CDR3 comprises 14 residues. The CDR3, as DNA: TGTGCCAGCACCCCGGGGGGGGACTTCTATGGCTACACCTTC. Translation: CASTPGGDFYGYTF.

The V and J genes are TRBV19 and TRBJ1-1; TRBD1 aligns across 11 bases. Trimming took 5 bases from V and 5 from J; bases not matched to a gene: 4. The length of the CDR3 is 14 residues. CDR1 LNHDA and CDR2 SQIVND come from the germline V gene (reference sequence). The chain's CDR3 is CASSPGTGGTEAFF. CDR3 sequence (DNA): TGTGCCAGTAGTCCCGGGACAGGGGGAACTGAAGCTTTCTTT.

In this sample, this clone turned up a few times. V and J are TRBV5-4 and TRBJ2-5; 10 bases align to TRBD2. The length of the CDR3 is 16 residues. The germline V gene has CDR1 SGHNT and CDR2 YYREEE (reference sequence). V shed 4 bases, J shed 0 bases, and the junction held 6 bases outside the gene matches. The CDR3 DNA sequence: TGTGCCAGCAGCCGGACTAGCGGAAAGTACCAAGAGACCCAGTACTTC. Amino acids: CASSRTSGKYQETQYF.

The chain recombines TRBV9 with TRBJ2-7, with D perhaps TRBD2 (6 bases). Per germline, CDR1 SGDLS and CDR2 YYNGEE. The CDR3 has 17 amino acids. V gave up 0 bases and J gave up 7 bases, with 23 bases separating them. The CDR3 DNA sequence: TGTGCCAGCAGCGTAGGGATTGGGCGGGATCTAGGAGGGGAGCAGTACTTC. Translating it yields CASSVGIGRDLGGEQYF.